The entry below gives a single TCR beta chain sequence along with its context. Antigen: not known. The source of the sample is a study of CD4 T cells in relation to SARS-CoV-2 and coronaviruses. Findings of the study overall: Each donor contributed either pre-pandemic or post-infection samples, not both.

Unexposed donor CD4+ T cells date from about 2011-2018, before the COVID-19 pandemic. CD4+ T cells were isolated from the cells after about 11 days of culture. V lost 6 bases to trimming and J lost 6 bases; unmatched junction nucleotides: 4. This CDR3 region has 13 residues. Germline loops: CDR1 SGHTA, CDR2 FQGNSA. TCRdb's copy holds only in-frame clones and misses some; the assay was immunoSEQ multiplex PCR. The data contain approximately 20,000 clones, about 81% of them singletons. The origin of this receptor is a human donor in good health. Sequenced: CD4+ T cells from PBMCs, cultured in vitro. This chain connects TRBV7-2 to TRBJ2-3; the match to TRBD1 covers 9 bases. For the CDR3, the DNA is TGTGCCAGCAGTTGGACAGGGGCGGATACGCAGTATTTT. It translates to CASSWTGADTQYF.